This passage covers 22 T cell receptor beta chains from one sample sequenced in a study of shared clonotypes between healthy human individuals. CD8 cells classed as naive were CD45RO-negative and positively selected for CCR7, excluding terminally differentiated effector memory CD45RA+ cells. Assay: immunoSEQ multiplex PCR; the TCRdb copy retains only in-frame clones and omits some. The top ten hold more than 0.95% of the sample, which has some 2,000,000 clones, roughly 94% seen once. The specimen was naive CD8+ T cells sorted from blood. These TCRs come from a man aged 18 to 29 in good health.

The rearrangement links TRBV4-1 to TRBJ1-1; 9 bases agree with TRBD1. Trimming at V came to 0 bases and at J to 3 bases, leaving 2 bases not matched to a gene. This CDR3 is 15 amino acids long. Germline-derived CDR1 and CDR2 are MGHRA and YSYEKL. CDR3 in amino acids: CASSQEGTGYTEAFF. CDR3 in DNA: TGCGCCAGCAGCCAAGAGGGGACAGGGTACACTGAAGCTTTCTTT.

The chain is built from TRBV4-3 and TRBJ2-3, with 11 bases that match TRBD2. The CDR3 spans 18 residues. Germline-derived CDR1 and CDR2 are LGHNA and YSLEER. V lost 1 base, J lost 2 bases, and 8 bases stayed unmatched. DNA of the CDR3: TGCGCCAGCAGCCAAGTACTAGCGGGGGAAGGGATCACAGATACGCAGTATTTT. It is translated as CASSQVLAGEGITDTQYF.

This clone was counted once. The chain joins TRBV2 to TRBJ2-1; possibly TRBD2 for D (6 bases). V was pared by 7 bases and J by 7 bases, with 17 bases between. The CDR3 has 14 amino acids. Germline loops: CDR1 SNHLY, CDR2 FYNNEI. The CDR3 protein is CASTRGSIGNEQFF. The CDR3 bases are TGTGCCAGCACTCGGGGGAGTATCGGGAATGAGCAGTTCTTC.

This chain uses TRBV5-1 with TRBJ1-3; D might be TRBD1 (5 bases). The germline CDR1 and CDR2 sequences are SGHRS and YFSETQ. The length of the CDR3 is 15 residues. The V end was cut by 4 bases, the J end by 0 bases, with 11 bases between. This CDR3 reads CASSLDTTSGNTIYF. The CDR3 DNA sequence: TGCGCCAGCAGCCTGGACACCACCTCTGGAAACACCATATATTTT.

V is TRBV30 and J is TRBJ2-7; 11 positions agree with TRBD2. J was trimmed by 5 bases and V by 1 base; bases with no gene match: 4. This CDR3 has 14 amino acids. Germline CDR1 reads GTSNPN; CDR2 reads SVGIG (reference sequence). The CDR3 DNA is TGTGCCTGGAGTGACCCGGGACTAGCGGACGAGCAGTACTTC. As protein: CAWSDPGLADEQYF. Full variable domain (outside the CDR3, taken from reference TRBV30 and TRBJ2-7): SQTIHQWPATLVQPVGSPLSLECTVEGTSNPNLYWYRQAAGRGLQLLFYSVGIGQISSEVPQNLSASRPQDRQFILSSKKLLLSDSGFYLCAWSDPGLADEQYFGPGTRLTVT.

The CDR3 here is CASSKGLAGFGPQETQYF. In DNA form, the CDR3 reads TGTGCCAGCAGCAAGGGACTAGCGGGCTTTGGGCCCCAAGAGACCCAGTACTTC. J is TRBJ2-5 and V is TRBV21-1; TRBD2, the table's D call, was not compared with the DNA. TRBV21-1 is labeled a pseudogene. The CDR3 is made up of 18 amino acids.

The gene calls are TRBV6-1 and TRBJ2-3; possible D gene TRBD1, 6 bases. The germline V and J ends were trimmed by 9 bases and 1 base, with 11 bases remaining between them. This CDR3 has 13 residues. Germline-derived CDR1 and CDR2 are MNHNS and SASEGT. CDR3 bases: TGTGCCAGTTCGTCAGGGGGCACAGATACGCAGTATTTT. Protein: CASSSGGTDTQYF.

To note about this clone: Other nucleotide sequences from this sample produce the same CDR3. The chain combines TRBV5-1 with TRBJ2-1; 11 bases line up with TRBD2. Germline V gene data show CDR1 as SGHRS and CDR2 as YFSETQ. This CDR3 has 15 amino acids. V dropped 0 bases and J dropped 5; count of bases not matched to a gene: 1. DNA of the CDR3: TGCGCCAGCAGCTTGGGACTAGCGGGGAACAATGAGCAGTTCTTC. Protein: CASSLGLAGNNEQFF.

The rearrangement links TRBV29-1 to TRBJ2-7; D is ambiguous. This CDR3 region has 11 residues. V lost 2 bases and J 5 bases, leaving 7 bases between the germline ends. Germline V gene lookup returns CDR1 SQVTM and CDR2 ANQGSEA. The CDR3: CSVEIGNEQYF. The CDR3, as DNA: TGCAGCGTTGAAATAGGGAACGAGCAGTACTTC.

For this clone: At the DNA level, this CDR3 is encoded by other sequences in the same sample as well. The V and J genes are TRBV6-5 and TRBJ1-5; 7 bases align to TRBD1. This CDR3 has 13 residues. V lost 8 bases and J lost 2; bases outside the gene matches: 3. Germline CDR1 is MNHEY and CDR2 is SVGAGI. The CDR3 loop reads CASSTGGNQPQHF. The DNA for the CDR3 is TGTGCCAGCTCTACAGGGGGCAATCAGCCCCAGCATTTT.

The V call is TRBV28, the J call TRBJ1-2; maybe TRBD1 (5 bases). Deletions cut 4 bases from V and 8 bases from J, with 14 bases between. This CDR3 is built from 13 residues. Germline CDR1 and CDR2: MDHEN and SYDVKM. The CDR3 sequence is CASSSGAIDGYTF. CDR3 coding DNA: TGTGCCAGCAGTTCCGGGGCGATCGACGGCTACACCTTC.

V and J are TRBV29-1 and TRBJ2-7; D might be TRBD1 (6 bases). Germline CDR1 is SQVTM and CDR2 is ANQGSEA. V was clipped by 0 bases and J by 2 bases, with 23 bases between them. CDR3 size: 18 residues. This CDR3 reads CSVEDPTTVLRDTYEQYF. CDR3 in DNA: TGCAGCGTTGAAGATCCCACTACGGTCCTCCGGGACACCTACGAGCAGTACTTC.

J is TRBJ2-7 and V is TRBV13, with a weak D call TRBD1 (5 bases). This CDR3 spans 14 amino acids. Trimming cost V 0 bases and J 5 bases, with 11 bases left between them. Germline V gene data show CDR1 as PRHDT and CDR2 as FYEKMQ (reference sequence). As DNA, the CDR3 is TGTGCCAGCAGCTTAGGCCGGCAGGGTGACGAGCAGTACTTC. This codes for CASSLGRQGDEQYF.

This clone occurred once. This chain joins TRBV7-9 and TRBJ2-7, with TRBD2 matching over 9 bases. This CDR3 is built from 16 residues. From germline, CDR1 is SEHNR and CDR2 FQNEAQ (reference sequence). V shed 5 bases, J shed 7 bases, and the junction held 15 bases outside the gene matches. The CDR3 DNA is TGTGCCAGCAGCCTCCCCGGGCGGGGGGGCCCGGGGGAGCAGTACTTC. Its translation is CASSLPGRGGPGEQYF. Full variable domain (rest looked up from reference TRBV7-9 and TRBJ2-7): DTGVSQNPRHKITKRGQNVTFRCDPISEHNRLYWYRQTLGQGPEFLTYFQNEAQLEKSRLLSDRFSAERPKGSFSTLEIQRTEQGDSAMYLCASSLPGRGGPGEQYFGPGTRLTVT.

Details on this clone: The junction shows a germline mismatch at one end, possibly a read error. This chain links TRBV7-7 with TRBJ2-5; the match to TRBD1 covers 7 bases. This CDR3 contains 13 residues. The germline CDR1 and CDR2 sequences are SSHAT and FNYEAQ (reference sequence). The DNA of the CDR3 is TGTGCTAGCAGCTTGAGGGGGCTCGAGACCCAGTACTTC. Translated, it gives CASSLRGLETQYF.

This rearrangement joins TRBV4-3 to TRBJ1-2; D may be TRBD1 (5 bases). The CDR3 runs 17 residues. Germline CDR1 and CDR2: LGHNA and YSLEER. V lost 0 bases and J 4 bases, leaving 18 bases between the germline ends. The CDR3 DNA sequence: TGCGCCAGCAGCCAAGAAGCCGGGGAGAGGGGCGGCTATGGCTACACCTTC. Translated: CASSQEAGERGGYGYTF.

The V gene is TRBV7-9, the J gene TRBJ1-1; D gene ambiguous. Trimming removed 6 bases at V and 1 base at J, with 12 bases between. Germline V lookup: CDR1 SEHNR, CDR2 FQNEAQ (reference sequence). The CDR3 is made up of 14 amino acids. DNA for the CDR3: TGTGCCAGCAGGAAGTCGGCGGGGAACACTGAAGCTTTCTTT. It codes for CASRKSAGNTEAFF.

V gene TRBV11-2 combines with J gene TRBJ2-1, with D unresolved. This CDR3 comprises 14 residues. Germline CDR1 reads SGHAT; CDR2 reads FQNNGV. V was shortened by 4 bases and J by 9 bases, with 16 bases between the two germline ends. The DNA for the CDR3 is TGTGCCAGCAGCTCGCTGAGCCGTATGGGTGAGCAGTTCTTC. It translates to CASSSLSRMGEQFF.

The chain has TRBV6-6 and TRBJ1-2; D is ambiguous. This CDR3 contains 12 residues. Deletions cut 5 bases from V and 7 bases from J, with 11 bases between. The germline V gene encodes CDR1 MNHNY and CDR2 SVGAGI (reference sequence). CDR3 region: CASSDDGSGYTF. CDR3 nucleotides: TGTGCCAGCAGTGACGACGGGAGTGGCTACACCTTC.

This clone was recorded only once. V is TRBV6-5 and J is TRBJ2-3; TRBD1 agrees at 9 bases. From germline, CDR1 is MNHEY and CDR2 SVGAGI. J was trimmed by 1 base and V by 6 bases; bases with no gene match: 5. CDR3 length equals 15 residues. The CDR3 region has the DNA TGTGCCAGCAGCCTACGGACAGGGGGCACAGATACGCAGTATTTT. Its translation: CASSLRTGGTDTQYF.

Details on this clone: Other DNA sequences from this sample encode an identical CDR3 as well. CDR3 amino acids: CASSPGTGNSPLHF. CDR3 sequence (DNA): TGTGCCAGCAGTCCGGGGACAGGGAATTCACCCCTCCACTTT. The genes are TRBV27 and TRBJ1-6; 9 bases line up with TRBD1. The CDR3 extends over 14 amino acids. CDR1 and CDR2 (germline): MNHEY, SMNVEV (reference sequence). The V and J ends lost 5 bases and 7 bases, in that order; junction bases with no gene match: 3.

This sequence joins TRBV27 and TRBJ2-3; 11 nucleotides match TRBD2. CDR3 length equals 17 residues. The junction had 9 bases not matched to a gene; V was cut back by 3 bases and J by 4 bases. Germline CDR1 and CDR2: MNHEY and SMNVEV (reference sequence). For the CDR3, the DNA is TGTGCCAGCAGTTTTCCGCTAGCGGGGGGAATCCCAGATACGCAGTATTTT. Translated: CASSFPLAGGIPDTQYF.